This T cell receptor beta chain came from a study of technical replicates of blood from a handful of donors. The CDR3 is 14 amino acids. Germline V gene data show CDR1 as LNHDA and CDR2 as SQIVND (reference sequence). The V and J ends lost 5 bases and 1 base respectively, with 11 bases between them. Clones were sequenced by immunoSEQ multiplex PCR, and TCRdb holds only the in-frame ones, with some missing. This table has tens of thousands of clones, roughly 98% appearing once. This clone was seen a single time. This sequence was found in a human donor in good health. The source material was T cells isolated from PBMCs. The V call is TRBV19, the J call TRBJ1-2; D is unclear. The CDR3: CASSDTDFNYGYTF. In DNA, the CDR3 is TGTGCCAGTAGTGATACGGACTTTAACTATGGCTACACCTTC. Full variable domain (missing parts from reference TRBV19 and TRBJ1-2): DGGITQSPKYLFRKEGQNVTLSCEQNLNHDAMYWYRQDPGQGLRLIYYSQIVNDFQKGDIAEGYSVSREKKESFPLTVTSAQKNPTAFYLCASSDTDFNYGYTFGSGTRLTVV.